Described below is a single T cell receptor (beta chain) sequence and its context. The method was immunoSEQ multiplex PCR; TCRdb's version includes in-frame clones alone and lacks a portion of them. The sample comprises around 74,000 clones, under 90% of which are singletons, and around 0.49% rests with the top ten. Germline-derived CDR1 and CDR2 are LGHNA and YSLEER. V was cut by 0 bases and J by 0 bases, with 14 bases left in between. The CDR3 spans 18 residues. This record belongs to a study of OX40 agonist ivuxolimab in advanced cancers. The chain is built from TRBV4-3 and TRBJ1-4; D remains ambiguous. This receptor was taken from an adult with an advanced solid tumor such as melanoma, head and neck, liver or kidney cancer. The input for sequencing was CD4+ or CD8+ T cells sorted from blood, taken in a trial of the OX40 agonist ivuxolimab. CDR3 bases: TGCGCCAGCAGCCAAGATCTGCCAGATCACTCAACTAATGAAAAACTGTTTTTT. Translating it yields CASSQDLPDHSTNEKLFF.